A selection of T cell receptor beta chains follows, all from one sample in a study of CD8 T cells in ankylosing spondylitis. MiXCR was run by TCRdb on the 5' RACE reads, yielding one entry per CDR3 protein. Found here are approximately 100,000 distinct CDR3 sequences, roughly 8.3% of them singletons; the top ten hold 9.9%. Specimen: blood, either unsorted or a sorted T cell fraction (not recorded which). The receptors shown here come from a male donor with ankylosing spondylitis or in good health (not recorded which). Both conserved end residues are trimmed from each CDR3. D genes are given only for firm matches. Only some rows state a clone size, as once, few, many or a class for expanded clones.

abundance	v_gene	j_gene	d_gene	CDR3aa
many	TRBV27	TRBJ2-1	TRBD1	ASRRTGGLNEQF
many	TRBV20-1	TRBJ2-7	-	SARDPRLAASSEQY
many	TRBV28	TRBJ2-2	TRBD1	ASSSQGAGTGELF
-	TRBV10-3	TRBJ2-2	-	AIGRANTGELF
-	TRBV10-3	TRBJ2-1	-	AISEGGGPYNEQF
many	TRBV6-1	TRBJ2-1	TRBD1	ASRTGTGRYNEQF
few	TRBV18	TRBJ2-7	-	ASSSGFEQY
-	TRBV10-3	TRBJ2-1	-	ASWDGYNEQF
many	TRBV7-2	TRBJ2-3	TRBD2	ASSLQSGGSGTDTQY
many	TRBV10-3	TRBJ2-3	-	AISPASGDTDTQY
-	TRBV7-8	TRBJ2-5	TRBD2	ASSSLWTSAMDQETQY
many	TRBV4-3	TRBJ1-5	TRBD1	ASSQVIRDRGYQPQH
many	TRBV7-9	TRBJ2-7	TRBD2	ASSFAGAYEQY
many	TRBV6-2/TRBV6-3	TRBJ2-5	-	ASSYSIGGLQETQY
many	TRBV5-4	TRBJ2-7	-	ASSASAGAYEQY
many	TRBV20-1	TRBJ1-5	TRBD1	SARRRQGIYQPQH
many	TRBV14	TRBJ2-1	-	ASSQSPNPNNEQF
many	TRBV13	TRBJ1-2	-	ASSLMGLGYGYT
-	TRBV10-3	TRBJ2-5	-	AISEGGDQETQY
few	TRBV27	TRBJ1-5	-	ASSLGRYSNQPQH
few	TRBV7-2	TRBJ2-3	TRBD2	ASSLVREGEDTQY
few	TRBV6-2/TRBV6-3	TRBJ2-3	TRBD2	ASSYSTMLAGGLADTQY
many	TRBV5-1	TRBJ2-3	TRBD1	ASSTLSPGTAASTDTQY
many	TRBV20-1	TRBJ1-2	-	SAMGGEAYGYT
many	TRBV9	TRBJ1-2	-	ASSVDPTTTGPFHLYGYT
many	TRBV10-3	TRBJ2-7	TRBD2	AISDRGLAGNYEQY
-	TRBV4-2	TRBJ2-7	-	ASSQAPGLFSDEQY
-	TRBV7-2	TRBJ2-3	TRBD2	ASSQTGTSVNTQY
many	TRBV20-1	TRBJ1-1	-	SATTVDRAF
many	TRBV4-1	TRBJ1-1	-	ASRPEVGNTEAF
many	TRBV4-3	TRBJ2-1	-	ASSQEAVALAEQF
once	TRBV5-1	TRBJ2-7	TRBD2	SSSGSRPYEQY
many	TRBV29-1	TRBJ2-7	TRBD1	SVETGQAYEQY
many	TRBV29-1	TRBJ2-1	TRBD2	SVLSSSGVNNEQF
-	TRBV19	TRBJ1-3	-	ASRHAGGRNTIY
many	TRBV7-8	TRBJ2-3	TRBD2	ASSRTRDTDTQY
few	TRBV12-3/TRBV12-4	TRBJ1-1	TRBD1	ASSWGQGASMAF
many	TRBV28	TRBJ1-3	-	ASSLWGGQGRNTIY
many	TRBV7-2	TRBJ2-2	-	ASSLAYGTGELF
-	TRBV6-5	TRBJ2-7	-	ASSFPGAYEQY
many	TRBV4-1	TRBJ1-1	-	ASSQDIGRERDTEAF
many	TRBV6-6	TRBJ2-3	TRBD1	ASSPGQGASTDTQY
many	TRBV5-5	TRBJ2-2	-	ASSLSGRNGELF
many	TRBV4-3	TRBJ2-1	-	ASSQARRGWEQF
many	TRBV7-8	TRBJ2-4	TRBD1	ASSSRQGVDIQY
-	TRBV7-2	TRBJ2-3	TRBD1	ASSQTGFKDDTQY
many	TRBV7-6	TRBJ2-7	-	ASSHIRAGQNEQY